The source of this TCR beta chain is a study of beta chain features in type 1 diabetes. This clone turned up a few times. Every bit of the isolated RNA underwent reverse transcription, so sequencing read expressed TCRB transcripts. TCRdb keeps only in-frame clones here, not all; method: immunoSEQ multiplex PCR. This table holds hundreds of thousands of clones, over 25% found once. Per germline, CDR1 MNHEY and CDR2 SMNVEV (reference sequence). The CDR3 length is 12 residues. V lost 5 bases and J 6 bases, leaving 8 bases between the germline ends. Sequenced sample: naive CD4+ T cells from blood. The TCR was taken from a man aged 18 to 35 in good health. The rearrangement joins TRBV27 to TRBJ1-5; D unclear. The CDR3: CASSPLGQPQHF. The CDR3 nucleotides are TGTGCCAGCAGTCCCCTGGGTCAGCCCCAGCATTTT.